The clone carrying this T cell receptor beta chain was observed a few times. This specimen belongs to a study of blood T cells in healthy people across ages. Sample-barcoded 5' priming and a J-beta primer mix drove a second PCR of roughly 7 to 11 cycles. TCRdb independently ran MiXCR on the 5' RACE reads; one entry per CDR3 protein. Of approximately 730,000 distinct CDR3 sequences listed, about 48% are singletons. Per the germline V gene, CDR1 is SQVTM and CDR2 is ANQGSEA. The trim removed 7 bases at V and 8 bases at J, leaving 10 bases unmatched. This CDR3 region has 13 residues. The receptor's source is an elderly man in good health. The chain uses TRBV29-1 and TRBJ1-1; 10 nucleotides match TRBD1. Sample: blood. This chain's CDR3 is CSGGGTGAIEAFF. The CDR3, as DNA: TGCAGCGGCGGAGGGACAGGGGCCATCGAAGCTTTCTTT.